This TCR beta chain derives from a study of blood T cell repertoires in COVID-19 (dated by TCRdb to 2020 to 2022). In the study overall: The collaborator samples originated in the United States, Italy and Spain and spanned the acute and convalescent phases of COVID-19. The prospective study material was composed of cDNA or gDNA derived from T cells, B-cell-depleted T cells, or PBMCs. Where available, HLA class I and class II types were obtained from metadata supplied by the sample provider rather than from assay-based typing. The samples were drawn from the first 160 participants of the ongoing ImmuneRACE study and from 1,254 subjects provided by 6 global collaborators. Deeply sampled blood TCRbeta repertoires from subjects exposed to, actively infected with, or recovered from COVID-19 were included in the dataset. A de-identified subject ID, COVID-19 status, age in years and sex were almost always included in the sample metadata. The repertoires were released in a freely available public database meant as a resource for research on the immune response to SARS-CoV-2.

Collaborating institutions collected whole blood in K2EDTA tubes following their own protocols. For TCRbeta analysis, collaborators shipped samples as frozen whole blood, isolated PBMCs, or DNA extracted from either of those sample types. CDR1 and CDR2, looked up from the germline V gene, are KGHDR and SFDVKD. Taken from cysteine to phenylalanine, the CDR3 has 16 residues. The CDR3 DNA has 48 bases and is translated from base 1. The junction carries 10 bases between V and J, which are trimmed by 5 bases and 0 bases respectively. The immunoSEQ Assay, a bias-controlled multiplex PCR, was used to amplify TCRbeta CDR3 regions from genomic DNA. Under the source paper's analysis protocol: The number of nucleated cells in each sample was estimated from the amplification of reference gene primers within the assay. To quantify the absolute abundance of each unique TCRbeta CDR3 rearrangement, sequence reads were collapsed and filtered. For each sample, productive Simpson clonality was calculated by taking the square root of Simpson's diversity index across productive rearrangements. This is the immuneACCESS table as TCRdb keeps it, with only in-frame sequences that have V and J called. A part of the clones is gone; compared with another copy, unresolved V genes explain less than half, and the rest is unexplained. V and J calls and clone size are those listed in that table; D and trimming were worked out from the DNA. For this sample the table gives around 150,000 clones, of which approximately 80% were detected only once. The ten largest account for 8.4% of the sample.

The investigation overall reported the following: The amount of clinical and demographic metadata varied by source and participant and was provided uncurated.

A remark on this clone: This clone's antigen is unknown. Nothing much larger sits one base from this clone, and base qualities are not available.

The material sequenced was peripheral blood. The sequence is built from TRBV24-1 and TRBJ2-6; no D segment can be confidently identified. The receptor was isolated from a woman in her sixties with active or convalescent COVID-19. The DNA reads as follows: TGTGCCACCAGTGCCGCAGGAAACTCTGGGGCCAACGTCCTGACTTTC. The encoded protein is CATSAAGNSGANVLTF.